This T cell receptor (beta chain) was profiled in a study of Graves' ophthalmopathy and Graves' hyperthyroidism. Overall study: Hyperthyroidism was considered stable when no ophthalmopathy appeared within 18 months of follow-up. General observations from the study: The model's prediction of ophthalmopathy progression had 65% to 71% sensitivity and 72% to 85% specificity. A majority of expanded thyroid clonotypes exceeding 0.001 frequency were likewise present in blood.

As regards this clonotype: Its matching antigen is unknown.

Amplified TCR beta CDR3 regions were obtained using RNA transcripts as template. HTBI primers were employed in first-round RT-PCR, then a second-round multiplex PCR followed. TCRdb itself ran the multiplex PCR reads through MiXCR, one entry per CDR3 protein. The sample lists 1 million to 1.3 million distinct CDR3 sequences, roughly two fifths occurring once. The CDR3 has 14 residues. Germline V gives CDR1 SGDLS, CDR2 YYNGEE. V lost 1 base, J lost 0 bases, and 8 bases lay in between. Eligible hyperthyroidism cases comprised new diagnoses of under 2 months' duration in individuals aged 18 to 65. The TCR originated in an adult man with Graves' hyperthyroidism. This chain joins TRBV9 and TRBJ2-7, with D perhaps matching TRBD1 (5 bases). Sequenced sample: peripheral blood or thyroid tissue (not recorded which). The CDR3 sequence: CASSVWGDSYEQYF. As DNA, the CDR3 is TGTGCCAGCAGCGTATGGGGCGACTCCTACGAGCAGTACTTC.